This TCR beta chain appears in the sequencing data of a study of cytomegalovirus exposure and HLA in healthy donors. Study as a whole: Among the approximately 400 genotyped donors, around 81% were placed in the Caucasian-associated ancestry cluster.

Points from the study as a whole: A later analysis reportedly found fewer N-insertions in an Asian-associated ancestry cluster than the roughly 670-donor mean. Specificity of three CMV-associated chains for CMV antigens was verified in vitro.

Germline CDR1 LNHDA, CDR2 SQIVND (reference sequence). V shed 7 bases and J shed 3 bases, with 16 bases lying between them. This CDR3 has 16 amino acids. About this clone itself: Its matching antigen is unknown.

Both 60 Vbeta primers and 13 Jbeta primers went into the PCR. The protocol was immunoSEQ multiplex PCR, while the TCRdb copy is restricted to in-frame clones and leaves out a portion. The repertoire includes about 160,000 clones, around nine tenths of them detected once, and about 0.9% sits in the top ten. Sequenced input: PBMCs. The TCR was taken from a woman aged 30 to 39 in good health and CMV-seronegative. This chain uses TRBV19 with TRBJ1-6; D is possibly TRBD1 (5 bases). The CDR3 sequence: CASTALGVNYNSPLHF. CDR3 DNA sequence: TGTGCCAGTACCGCCTTAGGGGTCAACTATAATTCACCCCTCCACTTT.